This T cell receptor (beta chain) was identified in a study of blood T cell repertoires in COVID-19. CDR3 size: 14 residues. The germline V gene has CDR1 SGHVS and CDR2 FQNEAQ. V was pared by 0 bases and J by 15 bases, with 18 bases between. Repertoires were generated with immunoSEQ multiplex PCR, while TCRdb's copy carries only in-frame clones and drops some. This table holds around 190,000 clones, approximately 85% found once. Sequenced sample: peripheral blood. The receptor was isolated from a woman aged 55 to 70 with acute or convalescent COVID-19. V gene TRBV7-8 combines with J gene TRBJ2-1; D gene ambiguous. The CDR3 loop reads CASSLALAPTRVFF. The CDR3 DNA follows: TGTGCCAGCAGCTTAGCGCTCGCTCCGACCCGGGTGTTCTTC.